At least ten counts were recorded for the clone carrying this TCR beta chain. Its antigen is undetermined. The length of the CDR3 is 12 residues. V was pared by 7 bases and J by 3 bases, with 2 bases of the junction left unmatched. Germline V gene data show CDR1 as SNHLY and CDR2 as FYNNEI. Sorting isolated naive CD8 T cells as CD8+CD4-CCR7+CD45RA+ events. Libraries of bulk TCR were made by previously described methods (with listed TCR primers). TCRdb re-derived calls from the PCR reads in MiXCR, one entry per CDR3 protein. The sample has under 650,000 distinct CDR3 sequences; 20% are singletons. The data derive from a study of molecular identifiers for immune sequencing clone quantification. Study-wide findings and caveats: Underestimation of highly expanded clone sizes could arise where identical TCR molecules share a barcode. The study reportedly detected spiked Jurkat TCR RNA from one cell among some 940,000 naive cells.

This clonotype was obtained from a human donor in good health. Some libraries in this study had Jurkat cell RNA spiked in. The V call is TRBV2, the J call TRBJ2-7; 8 bases are a match to TRBD2. The sequenced material came from naive CD8+ T cells from blood, with Jurkat cell RNA spiked in. The subset denotes: FACS-sorted CD8+CD4-CCR7+CD45RA+ naive T cells. The chain's CDR3 is CASTGLVYEQYF. The CDR3 bases are TGTGCCAGCACGGGACTAGTCTACGAGCAGTACTTC.